This is a list of T cell receptor beta chains from one sample in a study of CD8+CD57+ T cells in acquired aplastic anemia. TCRdb analysed the reads with MiXCR anew, one entry per CDR3 protein. The sample carries 400,000 to 500,000 distinct CDR3 sequences, 55% to 70% recorded once. Sample: sorted CD4+, CD8+, or CD8+CD57+ T cells (not recorded which) from PBMCs. The source of these receptors is a human donor in good health, serving as a control. Both conserved end residues are trimmed from each CDR3. Fields, in order: V gene, clone size, CDR3 protein. Not every row has a clone size; where given, it reads once, few, many or a size class.

>TRBV7-9|.
ASSQVTQTGLSPTIY
>TRBV20-1|many
SARGRQGYGYT
>TRBV5-1|.
ASSLVGQGDSYEQY
>TRBV9|.
ASSFMDRDNEQ
>TRBV2|many
ASSQQGTDQPQH
>TRBV20-1|.
SALRQGYEQY
>TRBV21-1|.
ASSKSGTGVSNYGYT
>TRBV20-1|.
SARERWGLEH
>TRBV7-9|.
ASSWQWQGPGTLF
>TRBV5-8|many
ASSKTVNTEAF
>TRBV6-5|many
ASSPGPSSYNSPLH
>TRBV20-1|many
SARDIVGYTEAF
>TRBV7-8|.
ASSVRVAGSRDH
>TRBV6-5|many
ASSYSSGGYEQY
>TRBV19|.
ASSPRGYGYADGSRI
>TRBV20-1|.
SARVDDHMAH
>TRBV7-9|.
ASSLLPGAGAYEH
>TRBV20-1|.
SVHRGPNTEAF
>TRBV9|few
ASSVADHRSYEQY
>TRBV19|many
ASSIRDRGRNSPLH
>TRBV20-1|.
SARFGAGYNEQF
>TRBV12-5|.
ASGFLENEKLF
>TRBV20-1|many
SARGRAGGQETQY
>TRBV7-8|many
ASSHRGQVNSPLH
>TRBV10-3|.
ASGEGTGINYDYT
>TRBV2|.
ASSTNWSDGYA
>TRBV7-7|.
ASSPRTGEIRLEQY
>TRBV5-1|.
ASSPRRQRS
>TRBV5-1|.
ASSPDGQGECEQY